Here is one TCR beta chain with its context. This clone was counted many times. The clone's antigen remains unknown. Base qualities are not at hand, and no much larger clone is one base apart. No patient had received any treatment before thyroid surgery. Using T-cell receptor beta sequencing, the study looked back at clinical samples from patients collected from the early 2010s to the late 2010s. V gives up 0 bases and J gives up 5 bases, and the segment between their germline ends measures 16 bases. Sequences SGHRS (CDR1) and YFSETQ (CDR2) are obtained from the germline V gene. Reading from cysteine to phenylalanine, the CDR3 counts 16 amino acids. Only the CDR3 DNA stays, 48 bases, in frame from base 1. Libraries were built with PCR. The run used an Illumina HiSeq 4000. High-throughput sequencing was used to profile the TCR beta-chain CDR3 region of every patient. On the authors' methods: A classifier to discriminate distant-metastatic papillary thyroid cancer patients was built from CDR3 differences across clinicopathological groups. The Shannon index was used to measure repertoire diversity, and the Morisita-Horn index was used to measure how similar tumor and blood repertoires were. TCRdb trimmed the raw reads at Q25, called clones with MiXCR and kept productive beta chains. The V and J calls, along with clone size, are taken from TCRdb and not from the paper's own processing. The sample table holds about 93,000 clones, of which about 13% were seen once. The ten top clones hold approximately 11% of the sample.

The data stem from a study of metastatic and nonmetastatic thyroid tumors (dated by TCRdb to 2018 to 2021). For the wider study: For patients with malignant and with benign thyroid disease, the researchers compared repertoires between peripheral blood samples and tumor or nodule tissue samples. Points the paper makes about the study in general: TCR beta diversity was reported as significantly higher in malignant tumors than in benign nodules, in both blood and tumor samples.

The sequence came from a female donor with papillary thyroid cancer or a benign thyroid nodule (not recorded which). Some clones in this sample may be carry-over from other donors' samples. The rearrangement combines TRBV5-1 with TRBJ2-3; the D gene is unclear. The material sequenced was blood. The DNA sequence is given as TGCGCCAGCAGCTTGGCCGAGAGGACGTTGGGAGATACGCAGTATTTT. This translates into CASSLAERTLGDTQYF.